The next 17 T cell receptor beta chains were all read from a single sample in a study of shared clonotypes between healthy human individuals. Clones were sequenced by immunoSEQ multiplex PCR, and TCRdb holds only the in-frame ones, with some missing. The table lists about 2.4 million clones, 93% of them singletons. What was sequenced was naive CD4+ T cells from PBMCs. Subset here: CD45RA+ positively selected. The receptors derive from a man aged 18 to 30 in good health. Some clones in this sample may be carry-over from other donors' samples.

The rearrangement joins TRBV18 to TRBJ2-3; D ambiguous. From germline, CDR1 is KGHSH and CDR2 LQKENI. V was pared by 3 bases and J by 2 bases, with 9 bases between. The CDR3 extends over 14 amino acids. The CDR3 loop reads CASSPLGDTDTQYF. DNA for the CDR3: TGTGCCAGCTCACCGCTAGGAGACACAGATACGCAGTATTTT.

CDR3 residues: CATSLTGSLSGYTF. The CDR3 nucleotides read TGTGCCACCAGCCTTACAGGGTCTTTAAGTGGCTACACCTTC. The chain couples TRBV15 to TRBJ1-2; possible D gene TRBD1, 6 bases. Germline V gene data show CDR1 as LNHNV and CDR2 as YYDKDF (reference sequence). V was trimmed by 5 bases and J by 7 bases, leaving 17 bases between them. The CDR3 loop spans 14 amino acids.

A single count supports this clone. V gene TRBV14 combines with J gene TRBJ2-5, with 7 bases lining up with TRBD2. CDR3 size: 17 residues. J gave up 2 bases and V 4 bases, and 13 bases lay outside the gene matches. Germline V CDR1 and CDR2: SGHDN, FVKESK. CDR3 nucleotides: TGTGCCAGCAGCCGACGAGCTAGCGGCCGACTACAAGAGACCCAGTACTTC. Protein: CASSRRASGRLQETQYF. Supplemented by reference TRBV14 and TRBJ2-5, the full variable domain reads EAGVTQFPSHSVIEKGQTVTLRCDPISGHDNLYWYRRVMGKEIKFLLHFVKESKQDESGMPNNRFLAERTGGTYSTLKVQPAELEDSGVYFCASSRRASGRLQETQYFGPGTRLLVL.

The rearrangement uses TRBV19 and TRBJ2-2, with a possible D match to TRBD1 (6 bases). V was pared by 8 bases and J by 5 bases, with 18 bases between. Germline V gene sequence: CDR1 LNHDA, CDR2 SQIVND (reference sequence). The CDR3 totals 15 residues. The CDR3 loop is CASGTLSFRTGELFF. CDR3 nucleotide sequence: TGTGCCAGTGGGACATTGAGCTTTAGGACCGGGGAGCTGTTTTTT.

This rearrangement joins TRBV28 to TRBJ2-7; TRBD1 matches at 11 bases. V lost 6 bases and J lost 5; bases outside the gene matches: 9. From germline, CDR1 is MDHEN and CDR2 SYDVKM. CDR3 length: 15 amino acids. CDR3 amino acids: CASSITGQGANEQYF. CDR3 DNA sequence: TGTGCCAGCAGCATTACCGGACAGGGGGCCAACGAGCAGTACTTC.

V and J are TRBV7-2 and TRBJ2-5; 7 bases map to TRBD1. The CDR3 loop spans 16 amino acids. V dropped 3 bases and J dropped 2; count of bases not matched to a gene: 9. CDR1 and CDR2 (germline): SGHTA, FQGNSA. CDR3 sequence: CASSFSGGSGQETQYF. CDR3 DNA: TGTGCCAGCAGCTTCTCAGGGGGTTCGGGTCAAGAGACCCAGTACTTC.

The chain employs TRBV19 and TRBJ2-1, with 8 bases matching TRBD1. CDR1 and CDR2 from the germline V gene are LNHDA and SQIVND (reference sequence). V lost 3 bases, J lost 5 bases, and 6 bases stayed unmatched. The CDR3 covers 15 residues. CDR3 sequence (DNA): TGTGCCAGTAGTATTAGGCAGGGGGCGGACAATGAGCAGTTCTTC. Its translation: CASSIRQGADNEQFF.

DNA for the CDR3: TGTGCCACCAGCAGGGGACAGAGACCCCATCAGCCCCAGCATTTT. This translates into CATSRGQRPHQPQHF. The chain is built from TRBV15 and TRBJ1-5, with 7 bases fitting TRBD1. The germline V gene encodes CDR1 LNHNV and CDR2 YYDKDF (reference sequence). This CDR3 comprises 15 residues. V dropped 3 bases and J dropped 5; count of bases not matched to a gene: 7.

This rearrangement joins TRBV9 to TRBJ2-7; maybe TRBD1 (6 bases). There are 14 residues in the CDR3. CDR1 and CDR2 (germline): SGDLS, YYNGEE. Deletions cut 2 bases from V and 3 bases from J, with 12 bases between. CDR3 sequence: CASSVGQHSYEQYF. The CDR3, as DNA: TGTGCCAGCAGCGTCGGACAGCATAGCTACGAGCAGTACTTC.

The chain combines TRBV5-1 with TRBJ1-4; D remains ambiguous. The germline gives CDR1 SGHRS, CDR2 YFSETQ. CDR3 length: 14 residues. V lost 3 bases to trimming and J lost 0 bases, with 6 bases between them. Here the CDR3 reads CASSYQATNEKLFF. CDR3 nucleotides: TGCGCCAGCAGCTATCAGGCAACTAATGAAAAACTGTTTTTT.

The V and J genes are TRBV7-3 and TRBJ2-2, with 11 bases matching TRBD2. J was trimmed by 3 bases and V by 5 bases; bases with no gene match: 11. The CDR3 is 18 amino acids. CDR1 SGHTA and CDR2 FQGTGA come from the germline V gene. DNA of the CDR3: TGTGCCAGCAGCCCGTCCGGGACTAGCGGCTGGGACACCGGGGAGCTGTTTTTT. This encodes CASSPSGTSGWDTGELFF.

This clone has only a few counts. The chain combines TRBV16 with TRBJ2-1; D not certain. Per germline, CDR1 KGHSY and CDR2 FQNENV. The CDR3 has 11 amino acids. Trimming pared 4 bases from V and 8 bases from J, leaving 6 bases between. CDR3 sequence (DNA): TGTGCCAGCAGCCGAAGCTATGAGCAGTTCTTC. This sequence encodes CASSRSYEQFF. Full variable domain (missing parts from reference TRBV16 and TRBJ2-1): GEEVAQTPKHLVRGEGQKAKLYCAPIKGHSYVFWYQQVLKNEFKFLISFQNENVFDETGMPKERFSAKCLPNSPCSLEIQATKLEDSAVYFCASSRSYEQFFGPGTRLTVL.

This clone was seen only once. The same CDR3 is also encoded by other DNA sequences in this sample. V usage is TRBV14 and J usage is TRBJ1-2; D not resolved. The V and J ends lost 0 bases and 7 bases respectively, with 9 bases between them. Germline values: CDR1 SGHDN, CDR2 FVKESK. The CDR3 spans 13 residues. The DNA for the CDR3 is TGTGCCAGCAGCCAAGATCTTGGTTTTGGCTACACCTTC. Protein product: CASSQDLGFGYTF.

This clone was seen a single time. The same CDR3 can be traced to other DNA sequences in this sample. The gene calls are TRBV7-9 and TRBJ1-3, with D unclear. V shed 5 bases and J shed 0 bases, with 8 bases lying between them. There are 14 residues in the CDR3. The V gene's germline CDR1 is SEHNR and CDR2 FQNEAQ (reference sequence). In nucleotides, the CDR3 is TGTGCCAGCAGCCTTGGGGTCTCTGGAAACACCATATATTTT. Translated, it gives CASSLGVSGNTIYF.

The V call is TRBV7-2, the J call TRBJ2-7, with D tentatively TRBD1 or TRBD2 (7 bases each). This CDR3 is built from 14 residues. The V gene's germline CDR1 is SGHTA and CDR2 FQGNSA. V lost 4 bases, J lost 2 bases, and 12 bases lay in between. CDR3 DNA: TGTGCCAGCAGCTCAGGGGGGGGTACCTACGAGCAGTACTTC. Amino acids: CASSSGGGTYEQYF.

Points on this clone: The sample has other DNA sequences that encode this CDR3 too. The gene calls are TRBV29-1 and TRBJ1-1; D gene unclear. This CDR3 region has 12 residues. With 4 bases removed from V and 2 bases from J, the gap between germline ends came to 8 bases. Per the germline V gene, CDR1 is SQVTM and CDR2 is ANQGSEA. DNA of the CDR3: TGCAGCGTTGCTCGGCGAAACACTGAAGCTTTCTTT. Its protein is CSVARRNTEAFF.

The V and J genes are TRBV6-6 and TRBJ2-4; 7 bases map to TRBD2. CDR3 length: 13 amino acids. From germline, CDR1 is MNHNY and CDR2 SVGAGI (reference sequence). V lost 6 bases, J lost 7 bases, and 6 bases stayed unmatched. As DNA, the CDR3 is TGTGCCAGCAGGTCCGTCGGGAGGAACATTCAGTACTTC. It yields the protein CASRSVGRNIQYF.